This TCR beta chain appears in the sequencing data of a study of monozygotic twins with inflammatory bowel disease. About this clonotype itself: Its specificity is unknown.

Template switching introduced UMIs that contain a 6-nucleotide sample barcode. Reanalyzing the 5' RACE reads, TCRdb keeps one entry per CDR3 protein, without DNA. This sample's clone table lists over 150,000 distinct CDR3 sequences. Per the germline V gene, CDR1 is DFQATT and CDR2 is SNEGSKA (reference sequence). This CDR3 has 16 amino acids. Study findings and constraints: Among the T cells, different subtypes could not be distinguished. Varied immunosuppressive treatments among patients may have increased repertoire variability.

The source is a human donor with ulcerative colitis or Crohn's disease, or a healthy co-twin of an affected twin (not recorded which). The sequenced material came from blood. The gene calls are TRBV20-1 and TRBJ1-3. CDR3 protein: CSARVIGQSSGNTIYF.